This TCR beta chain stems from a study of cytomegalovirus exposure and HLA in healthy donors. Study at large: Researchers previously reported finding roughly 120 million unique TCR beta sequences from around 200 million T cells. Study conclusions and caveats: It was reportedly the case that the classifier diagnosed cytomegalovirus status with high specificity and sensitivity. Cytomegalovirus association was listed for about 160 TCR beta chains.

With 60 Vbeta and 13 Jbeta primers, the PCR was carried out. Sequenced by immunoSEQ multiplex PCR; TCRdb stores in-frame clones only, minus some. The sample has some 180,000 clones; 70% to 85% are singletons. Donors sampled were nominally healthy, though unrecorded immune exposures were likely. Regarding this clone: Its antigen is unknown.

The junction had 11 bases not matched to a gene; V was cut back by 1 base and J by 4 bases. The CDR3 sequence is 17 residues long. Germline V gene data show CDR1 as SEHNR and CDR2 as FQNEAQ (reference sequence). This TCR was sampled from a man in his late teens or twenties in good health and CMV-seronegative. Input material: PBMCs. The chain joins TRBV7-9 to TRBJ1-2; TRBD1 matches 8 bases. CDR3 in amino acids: CASSLDRQGARRYGYTF. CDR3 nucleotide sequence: TGTGCCAGCAGCTTAGACCGTCAGGGGGCGCGACGCTATGGCTACACCTTC.